This TCR beta chain stems from a study of blood T cells in healthy people across ages. This clonotype was seen a handful of times. Next came a second PCR, run for about 6 to 12 cycles, which used a sample-barcoded 5' primer along with a J-beta primer mix. One entry per CDR3 protein, called by TCRdb with MiXCR from the 5' RACE reads. The sample gives some 1.5 million distinct CDR3 sequences, approximately 30% of which show up once; approximately 7.7% is in the top ten. This CDR3 contains 16 residues. Germline CDR1 reads LNHNV; CDR2 reads YYDKDF (reference sequence). The trim removed 5 bases at V and 0 bases at J, leaving 9 bases unmatched.

The sample consisted of blood. J is TRBJ2-7 and V is TRBV15, with TRBD2 matching over 8 bases. This TCR derives from a woman in her 30s in good health. In DNA, the CDR3 is TGTGCCACCAGCGGCTGGGGGCGGGGGGCCTCCTACGAGCAGTACTTC. It encodes CATSGWGRGASYEQYF.